The present TCR beta chain was sequenced within a study of blood T cell repertoires in COVID-19 (dated by TCRdb to 2018 to 2021). About the investigation overall: Samples covering the acute and convalescent phases of COVID-19 were provided by collaborators in the United States, Italy and Spain. The prospective study material was composed of cDNA or gDNA derived from T cells, B-cell-depleted T cells, or PBMCs. The dataset comprised deeply sampled blood TCRbeta repertoires from subjects exposed to, actively infected with, or recovered from COVID-19. The repertoires were released in a freely available public database intended as a resource for research on the immune response to SARS-CoV-2. Samples were obtained from the ongoing ImmuneRACE study (first 160 participants) and from about 1,300 subjects provided by 6 global collaborators. Nearly every sample came with metadata listing a de-identified subject ID, COVID-19 status, age in years and sex. Where HLA class I and class II types were available, the types were taken from metadata supplied by the sample provider, not from assay-based typing.

Study-wide conclusions, independent of this receptor: How much clinical and demographic metadata was included differed by source and by participant, and the metadata was provided uncurated.

TCRbeta CDR3 regions were amplified from genomic DNA by means of the immunoSEQ Assay, a bias-controlled multiplex PCR. The original methods were these. The number of nucleated cells in each sample was estimated by amplification of reference gene primers within the assay. To quantify the absolute abundance of each unique TCRbeta CDR3 rearrangement, sequence reads were collapsed and filtered. Productive Simpson clonality was computed per sample as the square root of Simpson's diversity index over productive rearrangements. Drawn from immuneACCESS, this table holds only the in-frame rearrangements with V and J called that TCRdb kept. Clones are partly lost; checked studies trace under half to an unresolved V gene and leave the rest unexplained. The DNA was the basis for D and trimming; V, J and clone size are from that table. The sample table holds approximately 450,000 clones, of which about 90% were seen once. The ten largest clones add up to approximately 2% of the sample.

In the germline V gene, CDR1 corresponds to MGHRA and CDR2 to YSYEKL. From V the trimming removes 0 bases and from J it removes 10 bases, while the gene matches leave 4 bases of the junction unaccounted for. The CDR3 goes from the cysteine to the phenylalanine over 13 residues. CDR3 DNA only is kept here, 39 bases in frame from base 1. Participants in the prospective study were aged roughly 18 to 100 years, lived in 24 United States geographic areas, and enrolled through a virtual design. In the prospective study, cohorts were assigned on the basis of participant-reported clinical history obtained from a screening survey and a study questionnaire. Each participant in the prospective study had whole blood, serum and a nasopharyngeal or oropharyngeal swab collected by mobile phlebotomists. Participants in the prospective study had the option to provide additional blood draws and questionnaires over an approximately 2-month period. Before DNA extraction, blood samples from the prospective study were shipped at room temperature or frozen.

Concerning this clone itself: Its specific antigen is unknown. Base qualities are not provided; no much larger clone lies one nucleotide away.

The specimen sequenced was PBMCs or T cells enriched from blood (not recorded which). The receptor was isolated from a woman younger than 30 with acute COVID-19. The sequence links TRBV4-1 to TRBJ1-2; a stretch of 8 junction bases matches TRBD1. The nucleotide sequence is TGCGCCAGCAGCCAAGACTCCAGGGGGCCCTACACCTTC. Translated, it reads CASSQDSRGPYTF.